A single sample gave rise to the 26 T cell receptor beta chains below, sequenced in a study of blood T cell repertoires in COVID-19. Sequencing used immunoSEQ multiplex PCR; TCRdb keeps in-frame clones, though not all of them. The sample has 300,000 or so clones, 70% to 90% seen once. Sequencing input: peripheral blood. The receptors were gathered from a woman aged 40 to 49 with acute or convalescent COVID-19.

The rearrangement links TRBV4-2 to TRBJ1-5; a possible D gene is TRBD1 (5 bases). V was shortened by 0 bases and J by 6 bases, with 15 bases between the two germline ends. Germline V CDR1 and CDR2: LGHNA, YNFKEQ. The CDR3 extends over 16 amino acids. The chain's CDR3 is CASSQDVGQGTQPQHF. CDR3 in DNA: TGTGCCAGCAGCCAAGATGTAGGGCAGGGAACTCAGCCCCAGCATTTT.

V is TRBV19 and J is TRBJ2-2; 16 bases map to TRBD2. This CDR3 is built from 21 residues. The germline gives CDR1 LNHDA, CDR2 SQIVND (reference sequence). Germline trimming cut 4 bases from V and 7 bases from J; bases unmatched to any gene: 18. The CDR3 loop is CASSRRTGTSGGAFIFGELFF. CDR3 nucleotide sequence: TGTGCCAGTAGTAGGCGGACCGGGACTAGCGGGGGGGCATTTATTTTCGGGGAGCTGTTTTTT. The variable domain in full, completed from reference TRBV19 and TRBJ2-2, reads DGGITQSPKYLFRKEGQNVTLSCEQNLNHDAMYWYRQDPGQGLRLIYYSQIVNDFQKGDIAEGYSVSREKKESFPLTVTSAQKNPTAFYLCASSRRTGTSGGAFIFGELFFGEGSRLTVL.

This clone was detected once. The rearrangement links TRBV6-1 to TRBJ1-2, with 7 positions matching TRBD1. This CDR3 comprises 15 residues. V lost 3 bases to trimming and J lost 4 bases; unmatched junction nucleotides: 8. CDR1 is MNHNS, CDR2 SASEGT, per germline. As DNA, the CDR3 is TGTGCCAGCAGTGAGCTGGACAGGCCCATCTATGGCTACACCTTC. Protein product: CASSELDRPIYGYTF.

The genes are TRBV2 and TRBJ1-3; the D gene is possibly TRBD1 (5 bases). CDR1 is SNHLY and CDR2 is FYNNEI in the germline V gene. V was clipped by 0 bases and J by 0 bases, with 9 bases between them. This CDR3 spans 16 amino acids. In DNA form, the CDR3 reads TGTGCCAGCAGTGAAGCAGGGGTCGGCTCTGGAAACACCATATATTTT. Encoded protein: CASSEAGVGSGNTIYF.

This chain connects TRBV12-3 or TRBV12-4 to TRBJ1-2; tentatively, D is TRBD1 (5 bases). The V end was cut by 6 bases, the J end by 4 bases, with 9 bases between. The CDR3 runs 12 residues. DNA of the CDR3: TGTGCCAGCAGCTCAGACAGCTATGGCTACACCTTC. Amino acids: CASSSDSYGYTF.

V gene TRBV18 combines with J gene TRBJ1-1, with D unclear. The V end lost 3 bases, the J end lost 5 bases, and 13 bases lay between the germline ends. Germline lookup yields CDR1 KGHSH and CDR2 LQKENI. The CDR3 consists of 14 residues. CDR3 sequence reads: CASSPLQASTEAFF. CDR3 DNA: TGTGCCAGCTCACCCCTCCAGGCATCGACTGAAGCTTTCTTT.

The chain links TRBV5-3 to TRBJ1-1; D is possibly TRBD1 (6 bases). TRBV5-3 is given ORF status, its function remaining uncertain. The CDR3 has 18 residues. The V gene lost 4 bases and the J gene lost 0 bases, with 22 bases spanning the gap. The CDR3 is CARSATGKGNKMNTEAFF. The CDR3 nucleotides read TGTGCCAGAAGCGCCACAGGGAAGGGTAATAAGATGAACACTGAAGCTTTCTTT.

The V call is TRBV29-1, the J call TRBJ1-1, with a weak D call TRBD1 (6 bases). CDR1 and CDR2 from the germline V gene are SQVTM and ANQGSEA. The CDR3 totals 13 residues. Trimming shortened V by 7 bases and J by 0 bases, and 12 bases separated the two germline ends. The CDR3 DNA reads as TGCAGCGCCCGGGACACCCTGAACACTGAAGCTTTCTTT. The encoded protein is CSARDTLNTEAFF.

The chain couples TRBV7-8 to TRBJ1-1, with D uncertain. The V gene's germline CDR1 is SGHVS and CDR2 FQNEAQ. This CDR3 has 15 residues. Trimming removed 5 bases at V and 1 base at J, with 14 bases between. The DNA for the CDR3 is TGTGCCAGCAGCATTACAGCGGTAGGGAACACTGAAGCTTTCTTT. Its translation: CASSITAVGNTEAFF.

This clone was detected only a few times. The rearrangement uses TRBV6-5 and TRBJ1-1; no firm D call. The V gene's germline CDR1 is MNHEY and CDR2 SVGAGI. CDR3 length: 14 residues. The V end was cut by 1 base, the J end by 7 bases, with 13 bases between. CDR3 DNA: TGTGCCAGCAGTTACTTTGAGGGTTTGGGTGAAGCTTTCTTT. Translated, it gives CASSYFEGLGEAFF.

CDR3 coding DNA: TGCGCCAGCAGCCAGGCCACAGGGCATGAGCAGTTCTTC. Translated, it gives CASSQATGHEQFF. This chain joins TRBV5-1 and TRBJ2-1, with a weak D call TRBD1 (6 bases). Germline loops: CDR1 SGHRS, CDR2 YFSETQ. The germline V and J ends were trimmed by 4 bases and 8 bases, with 13 bases remaining between them. The CDR3 has 13 amino acids.

The gene calls are TRBV19 and TRBJ1-3; 8 nucleotides align to TRBD1. Per the germline V gene, CDR1 is LNHDA and CDR2 is SQIVND (reference sequence). Unmatched junction bases numbered 11, after V lost 7 bases and J lost 0 bases. The length of the CDR3 is 17 residues. This chain's CDR3 is CASTPRDRRYSGNTIYF. The CDR3 DNA reads as TGTGCCAGTACCCCTAGGGACAGGCGCTACTCTGGAAACACCATATATTTT.

This clone was seen only once. This chain links TRBV6-2 or TRBV6-3 with TRBJ2-7, with 7 bases aligning to TRBD2. The germline V gene encodes CDR1 MNHEY and CDR2 SVGEGT. After removal of 6 bases from V and 4 bases from J, the junction contained 6 bases not matched to a gene. The CDR3 is made up of 13 amino acids. CDR3: CASSRGGPYEQYV. The CDR3 DNA reads TGTGCCAGCAGCCGCGGGGGTCCTTACGAGCAGTACGTC.

This sequence joins TRBV12-3 or TRBV12-4 and TRBJ1-1; D unclear. The CDR3 runs 12 residues. Trimming cost V 6 bases and J 7 bases, with 12 bases left between them. CDR3 residues: CASRPGWSEAFF. The CDR3 DNA sequence: TGTGCCAGCAGACCTGGGTGGAGTGAAGCTTTCTTT.

The chain links TRBV5-6 to TRBJ1-2, with 8 bases that match TRBD1. The CDR3 totals 13 residues. Germline-derived CDR1 and CDR2 are SGHDT and YYEEEE. J was trimmed by 8 bases and V by 2 bases; bases with no gene match: 5. CDR3 in DNA: TGTGCCAGCAGCTTAAGACAGGGGAGGGGCTACACCTTC. Amino acid sequence: CASSLRQGRGYTF.

The rearrangement joins TRBV4-1 to TRBJ1-1, with 12 positions matching TRBD1. The length of the CDR3 is 18 residues. Trimming at V came to 2 bases and at J to 5 bases, leaving 12 bases not matched to a gene. CDR1 and CDR2 from the germline V gene are MGHRA and YSYEKL. The CDR3 bases are TGCGCCAGCAGCCAAATGGGGACCGGGACAGGGGGCCAAACTGAAGCTTTCTTT. It translates to CASSQMGTGTGGQTEAFF.

J is TRBJ1-2 and V is TRBV9; TRBD1 is a possible D gene (6 bases). The CDR3 consists of 15 residues. Trimming cost V 1 base and J 4 bases, with 14 bases left between them. From germline, CDR1 is SGDLS and CDR2 YYNGEE. CDR3 sequence: CASSVTPGHTYGYTF. The CDR3 DNA follows: TGTGCCAGCAGCGTAACACCGGGACACACCTATGGCTACACCTTC.

CDR3 loop: CASSEQGPGQYF. CDR3 coding DNA: TGTGCCAGCAGTGAACAGGGGCCGGGTCAGTACTTC. The chain links TRBV6-1 to TRBJ2-4; a weak D match, TRBD1 (6 bases). This CDR3 is 12 amino acids long. The V and J ends lost 2 bases and 12 bases respectively, with 11 bases between them. Germline lookup yields CDR1 MNHNS and CDR2 SASEGT.

The chain carries TRBV24-1 and TRBJ2-1, with 9 bases aligning to TRBD2. CDR3 length equals 16 residues. Losses at the gene ends were 3 bases for V and 2 bases for J; bases not matched to a gene: 4. In germline, CDR1 is KGHDR, CDR2 SFDVKD. As DNA, the CDR3 is TGTGCCACCAGTGATATTAGCGGGGGAGCCTACAATGAGCAGTTCTTC. Its translation: CATSDISGGAYNEQFF.

The chain has TRBV7-6 and TRBJ2-1, with D possibly matching TRBD1 (6 bases). CDR1 is SGHVS, CDR2 FNYEAQ, per germline. There are 16 residues in the CDR3. V was trimmed by 1 base and J by 3 bases, leaving 13 bases between them. The CDR3 DNA follows: TGTGCCAGCAGCTTAGGCCAGGGGAAGGTCTACAATGAGCAGTTCTTC. This codes for CASSLGQGKVYNEQFF. The whole variable domain, filled in from reference TRBV7-6 and TRBJ2-1, reads GAGVSQSPRYKVTKRGQDVALRCDPISGHVSLYWYRQALGQGPEFLTYFNYEAQQDKSGLPNDRFSAERPEGSISTLTIQRTEQRDSAMYRCASSLGQGKVYNEQFFGPGTRLTVL.

The chain links TRBV4-1 to TRBJ1-1, with D perhaps TRBD1 (5 bases). Trimming cost V 1 base and J 1 base, with 13 bases left between them. Per germline, CDR1 MGHRA and CDR2 YSYEKL. The CDR3 covers 16 residues. CDR3 DNA sequence: TGCGCCAGCAGCCAAGCGGGGGGGAGTGGGAACACTGAAGCTTTCTTT. It specifies CASSQAGGSGNTEAFF.

The chain recombines TRBV7-9 with TRBJ2-7; D unresolved. CDR1 is SEHNR, CDR2 FQNEAQ, per germline (reference sequence). The CDR3 is 12 amino acids. Trimming removed 2 bases from V and 3 bases from J, with 5 bases in between. CDR3 residues: CASSLWSYEQYV. CDR3 nucleotides: TGTGCCAGCAGCTTATGGAGCTACGAGCAGTACGTC.

The chain couples TRBV6-1 to TRBJ2-7; D gene unclear. V gave up 2 bases and J gave up 3 bases, with 5 bases separating them. CDR3 length: 12 residues. Germline CDR1 and CDR2: MNHNS and SASEGT. The CDR3 region is CASSERFYEQYV. In nucleotides, the CDR3 is TGTGCCAGCAGTGAACGGTTCTACGAGCAGTACGTC.

The CDR3 coding sequence is TGTGCCAGCCACAGCGGACAGACTAATAATGAAAAACTGTTTTTT. Residues: CASHSGQTNNEKLFF. The rearrangement links TRBV6-5 to TRBJ1-4, with a tentative D call TRBD1 (6 bases). Germline V lookup: CDR1 MNHEY, CDR2 SVGAGI. V was shortened by 8 bases and J by 4 bases, with 17 bases between the two germline ends. This CDR3 contains 15 residues.

The rearrangement links TRBV2 to TRBJ1-2; perhaps TRBD1 as D (5 bases). The CDR3 has 14 amino acids. V lost 7 bases, J lost 0 bases, and 12 bases lay in between. Per germline, CDR1 SNHLY and CDR2 FYNNEI. In DNA, the CDR3 is TGTGCCAGCATCAGACAGTCCCCTAACTATGGCTACACCTTC. Amino acids: CASIRQSPNYGYTF. Full variable domain (outside the CDR3, taken from reference TRBV2 and TRBJ1-2): EPEVTQTPSHQVTQMGQEVILRCVPISNHLYFYWYRQILGQKVEFLVSFYNNEISEKSEIFDDQFSVERPDGSNFTLKIRSTKLEDSAMYFCASIRQSPNYGYTFGSGTRLTVV.

The chain combines TRBV18 with TRBJ1-5; 10 bases map to TRBD1. From germline, CDR1 is KGHSH and CDR2 LQKENI. With 5 bases clipped from V and 2 bases from J, the junction kept 9 bases outside the gene matches. This CDR3 comprises 17 residues. The CDR3: CASSAGQGNTGNQPQHF. The CDR3 bases are TGTGCCAGCTCAGCGGGACAGGGGAATACGGGCAATCAGCCCCAGCATTTT.